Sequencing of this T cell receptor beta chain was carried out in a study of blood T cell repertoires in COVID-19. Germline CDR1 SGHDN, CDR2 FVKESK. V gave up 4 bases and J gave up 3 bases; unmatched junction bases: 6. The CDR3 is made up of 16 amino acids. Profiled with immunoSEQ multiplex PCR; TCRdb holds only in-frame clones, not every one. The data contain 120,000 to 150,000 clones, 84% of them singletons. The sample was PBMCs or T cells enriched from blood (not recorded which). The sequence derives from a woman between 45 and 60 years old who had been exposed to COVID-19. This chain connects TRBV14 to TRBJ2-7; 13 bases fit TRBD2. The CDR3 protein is CASSPLGLAGLYEQYF. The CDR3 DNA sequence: TGTGCCAGCAGCCCTTTGGGACTAGCGGGACTCTACGAGCAGTACTTC.